The source of this TCR beta chain is a study of early T cells in non-severe SARS-CoV-2 infection. Study as a whole: Whole-blood bulk RNA, unsorted, was sequenced, and chains were unpaired.

One entry per CDR3 protein, called by TCRdb with MiXCR from the 5' RACE reads. The sample includes some 30,000 distinct CDR3 sequences, less than 6.5% of them seen just once. This clonotype was seen many times. Germline assignment: CDR1 LNHDA and CDR2 SQIVND (reference sequence). The germline V and J ends were trimmed by 3 bases and 1 base, with 10 bases remaining between them. The CDR3 is made up of 15 amino acids. Input material: whole blood. The sequence was collected from an adult who was a healthcare worker with PCR-confirmed SARS-CoV-2 infection or an uninfected control (not recorded which). The chain carries TRBV19 and TRBJ2-1; D may be TRBD2 (5 bases). The CDR3 spells CASSITAVSYNEQFF. The CDR3 DNA is TGTGCCAGTAGTATTACAGCGGTTTCCTACAATGAGCAGTTCTTC.